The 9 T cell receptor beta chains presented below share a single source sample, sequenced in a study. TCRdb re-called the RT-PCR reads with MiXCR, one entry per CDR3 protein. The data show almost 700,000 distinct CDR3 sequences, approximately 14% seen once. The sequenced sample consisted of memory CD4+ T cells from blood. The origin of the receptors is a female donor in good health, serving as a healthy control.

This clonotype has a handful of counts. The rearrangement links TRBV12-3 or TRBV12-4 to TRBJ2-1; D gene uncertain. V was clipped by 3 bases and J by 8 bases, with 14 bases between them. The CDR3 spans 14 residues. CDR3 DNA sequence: TGTGCCAGCAGTTTGAGTTCGGTTCGATATGAGCAGTTCTTC. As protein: CASSLSSVRYEQFF.

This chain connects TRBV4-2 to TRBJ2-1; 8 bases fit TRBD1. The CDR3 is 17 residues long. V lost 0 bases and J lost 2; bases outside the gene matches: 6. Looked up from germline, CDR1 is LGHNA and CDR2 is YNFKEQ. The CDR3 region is CASSQDGAGGAYNEQFF. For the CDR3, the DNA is TGTGCCAGCAGCCAAGATGGGGCAGGGGGCGCCTACAATGAGCAGTTCTTC.

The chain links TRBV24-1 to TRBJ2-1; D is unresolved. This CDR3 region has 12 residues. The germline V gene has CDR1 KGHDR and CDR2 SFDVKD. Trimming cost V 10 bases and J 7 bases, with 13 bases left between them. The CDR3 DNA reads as TGTGCCACTAAAGGGAACCTTAATGAGCAGTTCTTC. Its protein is CATKGNLNEQFF.

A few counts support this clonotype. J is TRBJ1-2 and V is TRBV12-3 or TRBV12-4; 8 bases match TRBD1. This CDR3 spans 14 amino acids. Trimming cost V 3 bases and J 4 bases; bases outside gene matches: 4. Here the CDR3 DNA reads TGTGCCAGCAGTTTCCGGGACAGGTTCTATGGCTACACCTTC. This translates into CASSFRDRFYGYTF.

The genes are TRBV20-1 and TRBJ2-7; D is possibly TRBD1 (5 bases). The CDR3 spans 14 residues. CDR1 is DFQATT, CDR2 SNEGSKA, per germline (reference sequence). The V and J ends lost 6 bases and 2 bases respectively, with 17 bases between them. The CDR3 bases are TGCAGTGCATCGTTTAGTCAGGGCCCCTACGAGCAGTACTTC. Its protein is CSASFSQGPYEQYF.

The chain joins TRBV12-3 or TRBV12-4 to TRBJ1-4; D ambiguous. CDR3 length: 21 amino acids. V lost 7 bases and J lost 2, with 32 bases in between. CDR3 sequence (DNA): TGTGCCAGCACCATCGAATTGCGAGGAAGATCATTTACGTCGACTAATGAAAAACTGTTTTTT. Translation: CASTIELRGRSFTSTNEKLFF.

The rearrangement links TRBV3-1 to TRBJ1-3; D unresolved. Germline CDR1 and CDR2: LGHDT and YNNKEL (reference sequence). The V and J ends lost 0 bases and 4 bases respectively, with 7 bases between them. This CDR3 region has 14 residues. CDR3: CASSQEGWGNTIYF. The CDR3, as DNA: TGTGCCAGCAGCCAAGAAGGATGGGGAAACACCATATATTTT.

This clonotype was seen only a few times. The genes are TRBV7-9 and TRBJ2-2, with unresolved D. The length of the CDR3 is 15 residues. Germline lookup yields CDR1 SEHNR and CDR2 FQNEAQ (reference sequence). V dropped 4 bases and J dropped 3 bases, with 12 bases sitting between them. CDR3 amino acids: CASSSPLYDTGELFF. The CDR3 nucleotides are TGTGCCAGCAGCTCCCCCCTTTACGACACCGGGGAGCTGTTTTTT.

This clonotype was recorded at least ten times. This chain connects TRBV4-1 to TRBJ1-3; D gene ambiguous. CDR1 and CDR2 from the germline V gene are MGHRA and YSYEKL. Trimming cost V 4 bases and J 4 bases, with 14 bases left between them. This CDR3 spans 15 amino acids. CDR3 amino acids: CASSLEWDSGNTIYF. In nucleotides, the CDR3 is TGCGCCAGCAGCCTGGAGTGGGATAGCGGAAACACCATATATTTT.